This paragraph covers one T cell receptor beta chain sequence. The antigen is unknown. The sample comes from a study of post-analysis software for immune sequencing data. General study findings and limits: When patients were compared with controls, roughly five TRBV segments were more frequent, TRBV5-6, TRBV5-1 and TRBV20-1 among them.

Germline assignment: CDR1 SQVTM and CDR2 ANQGSEA. Losses at the gene ends were 7 bases for V and 1 base for J; bases not matched to a gene: 8. The CDR3 totals 14 residues. TCR beta libraries were prepared from cDNA with unique molecular identifiers. TCRdb fed the PCR reads into MiXCR, producing one record per CDR3 protein. This table has about 770,000 distinct CDR3 sequences, 46% appearing once. The origin of this receptor is a girl aged 5 to 17 with multiple sclerosis. This chain uses TRBV29-1 with TRBJ2-5, with 8 bases lining up with TRBD1. The specimen sequenced was blood. The CDR3 loop reads CSAKPTGGQETQYF. CDR3 coding DNA: TGCAGCGCCAAACCCACAGGGGGCCAAGAGACCCAGTACTTC.